Each of the 29 T cell receptor beta chains below was sequenced from the same sample in a study of T cell responses to AZD1222 COVID-19 vaccine. Profiled with immunoSEQ multiplex PCR; TCRdb holds only in-frame clones, not every one. The sample lists about 130,000 clones; about 90% were seen once. Sequencing used peripheral blood, obtained on day 0 of AZD1222 vaccination. Every receptor here comes from an adult in good health.

J is TRBJ2-1 and V is TRBV9; 7 bases are shared with TRBD2. Germline loops: CDR1 SGDLS, CDR2 YYNGEE. CDR3 length equals 15 residues. V was pared by 0 bases and J by 3 bases, with 3 bases of the junction left unmatched. The CDR3 loop is CASSVEREGYNEQFF. The CDR3 nucleotides read TGTGCCAGCAGCGTAGAAAGGGAGGGCTACAATGAGCAGTTCTTC.

This rearrangement joins TRBV7-6 to TRBJ2-1, with D tentatively TRBD2 (6 bases). CDR1 is SGHVS and CDR2 is FNYEAQ in the germline V gene. Trimming removed 4 bases at V and 7 bases at J, with 23 bases between. The CDR3 extends over 17 amino acids. The CDR3 is CASSSPGGGKRRNEQFF. In nucleotides, the CDR3 is TGTGCCAGCAGCTCGCCTGGAGGCGGGAAACGGAGAAATGAGCAGTTCTTC.

The chain combines TRBV19 with TRBJ2-6; 7 positions match TRBD2. Germline values: CDR1 LNHDA, CDR2 SQIVND (reference sequence). The CDR3 sequence is 18 residues long. V gave up 3 bases and J gave up 2 bases; unmatched junction bases: 10. CDR3 loop: CASSISQGGSTGANVLTF. In nucleotides, the CDR3 is TGTGCCAGTAGTATTTCGCAGGGAGGGTCCACTGGGGCCAACGTCCTGACTTTC.

The J gene is TRBJ1-4, the V gene TRBV28; no reliable D call. The CDR3 sequence is 11 residues long. Germline values: CDR1 MDHEN, CDR2 SYDVKM. The germline V and J ends were trimmed by 2 bases and 8 bases, with 3 bases remaining between them. The CDR3 sequence: CASSLIEKLFF. Written as DNA, the CDR3 is TGTGCCAGCAGTTTAATAGAAAAACTGTTTTTT.

This chain joins TRBV7-9 and TRBJ2-5; the D is unclear. V was trimmed by 1 base and J by 4 bases, leaving 10 bases between them. The germline gives CDR1 SEHNR, CDR2 FQNEAQ (reference sequence). This CDR3 contains 14 residues. The CDR3 region is CASSLVGYRETQYF. CDR3 bases: TGTGCCAGCAGCTTAGTAGGTTACAGAGAGACCCAGTACTTC.

The gene calls are TRBV29-1 and TRBJ1-2, with TRBD1 identical over 10 bases. With 3 bases clipped from V and 7 bases from J, the junction kept 8 bases outside the gene matches. This CDR3 has 14 residues. Looked up from germline, CDR1 is SQVTM and CDR2 is ANQGSEA. The CDR3, as DNA: TGCAGCGTTGATGGTGGGACAGGGGAGGGTGGCTACACCTTC. Protein sequence: CSVDGGTGEGGYTF. The entire variable domain, with the rest obtained from reference TRBV29-1 and TRBJ1-2, is as follows: SAVISQKPSRDICQRGTSLTIQCQVDSQVTMMFWYRQQPGQSLTLIATANQGSEATYESGFVIDKFPISRPNLTFSTLTVSNMSPEDSSIYLCSVDGGTGEGGYTFGSGTRLTVV.

This chain uses TRBV9 with TRBJ1-1, with a tentative D call TRBD1 (6 bases). The germline CDR1 and CDR2 sequences are SGDLS and YYNGEE. CDR3 size: 16 residues. Trimming took 3 bases from V and 0 from J, leaving 15 bases between them. CDR3 sequence reads: CASSGSPGQLNTEAFF. The CDR3 DNA reads as TGTGCCAGCAGCGGTAGCCCGGGACAACTGAACACTGAAGCTTTCTTT. Filled out from reference TRBV9 and TRBJ1-1, the complete variable domain reads DSGVTQTPKHLITATGQRVTLRCSPRSGDLSVYWYQQSLDQGLQFLIQYYNGEERAKGNILERFSAQQFPDLHSELNLSSLELGDSALYFCASSGSPGQLNTEAFFGQGTRLTVV.

This clone turned up a few times. V usage is TRBV5-1 and J usage is TRBJ2-7; TRBD2 is a possible D gene (5 bases). The CDR3 consists of 17 residues. Per the germline V gene, CDR1 is SGHRS and CDR2 is YFSETQ. V was shortened by 2 bases and J by 1 base, with 19 bases between the two germline ends. This CDR3 reads CASSLGLATSISYEQYF. The CDR3 region has the DNA TGCGCCAGCAGCTTAGGCCTAGCAACCTCTATTTCCTACGAGCAGTACTTC.

V usage is TRBV10-3 and J usage is TRBJ2-7, with D possibly being TRBD2 (6 bases). The germline V and J ends were trimmed by 11 bases and 3 bases, with 17 bases remaining between them. Per the germline V gene, CDR1 is ENHRY and CDR2 is SYGVKD. The CDR3 has 13 amino acids. DNA for the CDR3: TGTGCCCCCACCCCTAGCGTGAACTACGAGCAGTACTTC. This codes for CAPTPSVNYEQYF.

The DNA for the CDR3 is TGTGCCAGCAATTTCAGGGTAGGCTACACCTTC. Its translation is CASNFRVGYTF. The gene calls are TRBV6-5 and TRBJ1-2; tentative D call: TRBD1 (5 bases). The CDR3 contains 11 residues. CDR1 is MNHEY, CDR2 SVGAGI, per germline. Trimming pared 7 bases from V and 8 bases from J, leaving 11 bases between.

J is TRBJ1-1 and V is TRBV27; unclear D gene. The germline gives CDR1 MNHEY, CDR2 SMNVEV (reference sequence). CDR3 length equals 13 residues. V gave up 5 bases and J gave up 1 base, with 8 bases separating them. CDR3 residues: CASSLSPNTEAFF. CDR3 coding DNA: TGTGCCAGCAGTCTAAGCCCGAACACTGAAGCTTTCTTT.

This sequence joins TRBV9 and TRBJ1-1; D is unclear. The CDR3 runs 14 residues. Germline lookup yields CDR1 SGDLS and CDR2 YYNGEE. V lost 3 bases and J lost 5, with 14 bases in between. In DNA, the CDR3 is TGTGCCAGCAGCGCCCTACTACCGGGGACTGAAGCTTTCTTT. Translated: CASSALLPGTEAFF.

The chain carries TRBV9 and TRBJ1-2; D unresolved. V lost 0 bases to trimming and J lost 6 bases, with 12 bases between them. This CDR3 contains 14 residues. Germline V gives CDR1 SGDLS, CDR2 YYNGEE. The CDR3 DNA reads as TGTGCCAGCAGCGTAGGGAGGGATGTAGATGGCTACACCTTC. Amino acid sequence: CASSVGRDVDGYTF.

The gene calls are TRBV7-2 and TRBJ1-6; no clear D. Germline-derived CDR1 and CDR2 are SGHTA and FQGNSA. The CDR3 has 15 amino acids. The ends were cut back, 3 bases at V and 5 bases at J, with 11 bases in the middle. The DNA of the CDR3 is TGTGCCAGCAGCTTTCTTACAGTTAATAATTCACCCCTCCACTTT. Translation gives CASSFLTVNNSPLHF.

V is TRBV19 and J is TRBJ1-2; D might be TRBD1 (6 bases). Trimming cost V 6 bases and J 3 bases, with 17 bases left between them. Germline V gene data show CDR1 as LNHDA and CDR2 as SQIVND (reference sequence). The CDR3 has 15 amino acids. For the CDR3, the DNA is TGTGCCAGTAGCCCTAGACAGGTGCGCGACTATGGCTACACCTTC. Translation: CASSPRQVRDYGYTF.

This clone was picked up a small number of times. This same CDR3 is encoded by further DNA sequences in the sample. This chain uses TRBV6-2 or TRBV6-3 with TRBJ1-5; TRBD1 is a possible D gene (5 bases). V lost 6 bases to trimming and J lost 6 bases, with 15 bases between them. Germline loops: CDR1 MNHEY, CDR2 SVGEGT. This CDR3 is built from 14 residues. CDR3 sequence (DNA): TGTGCCAGCAGCCACCGGGACGGAGGTCAGCCCCAGCATTTT. It translates to CASSHRDGGQPQHF.

This chain uses TRBV28 with TRBJ1-4; TRBD1 matches 8 bases. The J segment lost 8 bases and the V segment lost 7 bases, leaving 12 bases of the junction unmatched. CDR1 is MDHEN, CDR2 SYDVKM, per germline. This CDR3 comprises 15 residues. The CDR3 nucleotides are TGTGCCAGCAACACTCGCGGACAGGGTTCGGAAAAACTGTTTTTT. Translating gives CASNTRGQGSEKLFF.

The chain carries TRBV28 and TRBJ2-7, with TRBD2 matching 10 bases. This CDR3 contains 15 residues. J gave up 7 bases and V 2 bases, and 8 bases lay outside the gene matches. CDR1 is MDHEN and CDR2 is SYDVKM in the germline V gene. CDR3 coding DNA: TGTGCCAGCAGTTTAGTTCTAGCGGGAGCGGGAGAGCAGTACTTC. Protein: CASSLVLAGAGEQYF.

This chain links TRBV7-8 with TRBJ2-5, with unresolved D. Germline-derived CDR1 and CDR2 are SGHVS and FQNEAQ. V was trimmed by 5 bases and J by 4 bases, leaving 11 bases between them. The CDR3 is 13 residues long. The CDR3 sequence is CASSERMSETQYF. The CDR3 DNA follows: TGTGCCAGCAGCGAGAGGATGTCAGAGACCCAGTACTTC.

The chain combines TRBV4-3 with TRBJ1-2, with D possibly TRBD1 on 6 matching bases. V lost 1 base and J lost 10, with 19 bases in between. Germline CDR1 reads LGHNA; CDR2 reads YSLEER. The CDR3 spans 15 residues. CDR3 in amino acids: CASSQVTLDSQFYTF. In nucleotides, the CDR3 is TGCGCCAGCAGCCAAGTCACATTGGACAGCCAGTTCTACACCTTC.

The chain has TRBV28 and TRBJ2-1; either TRBD1 or TRBD2 may supply D (6 bases each). Germline-derived CDR1 and CDR2 are MDHEN and SYDVKM. Trimming took off 3 bases at V and 5 bases at J, with 8 bases between the two ends. This CDR3 is built from 13 residues. For the CDR3, the DNA is TGTGCCAGCAGTTTCCGGGGGCACAATGAGCAGTTCTTC. It codes for CASSFRGHNEQFF.

The rearrangement joins TRBV5-1 to TRBJ2-7; 9 positions agree with TRBD1. The length of the CDR3 is 14 residues. Germline CDR1 SGHRS, CDR2 YFSETQ. The V and J ends lost 4 bases and 2 bases, in that order; junction bases with no gene match: 4. The CDR3 here is CASSERQGAYEQYF. The DNA for the CDR3 is TGCGCCAGCAGCGAACGACAGGGGGCCTACGAGCAGTACTTC.

The chain recombines TRBV2 with TRBJ1-1; a possible D gene is TRBD1 (5 bases). In germline, CDR1 is SNHLY, CDR2 FYNNEI. The length of the CDR3 is 13 residues. The V end lost 7 bases, the J end lost 3 bases, and 12 bases lay between the germline ends. The chain's CDR3 is CASKQEGYTEAFF. The CDR3 DNA follows: TGTGCCAGCAAGCAGGAGGGGTACACTGAAGCTTTCTTT.

The chain uses TRBV3-1 (or the pseudogene TRBV3-2) and TRBJ2-7; D is perhaps TRBD1 or TRBD2 (5 bases each). This CDR3 contains 14 residues. Germline CDR1 and CDR2: LGHDT and YNNKEL (reference sequence). V lost 4 bases and J lost 4, with 14 bases in between. The CDR3 reads CASSRGTNQYEQYF. In DNA form, the CDR3 reads TGTGCCAGCAGCCGAGGGACCAACCAATACGAGCAGTACTTC.

Note on this clone: The same CDR3 also results from other DNA sequences found in this sample. The V call is TRBV24-1, the J call TRBJ1-5; D might be TRBD1 (5 bases). The CDR3 is 17 amino acids. Between the trimmed V and J ends, which lost 6 bases and 0 bases, there was a span of 17 bases. CDR1 is KGHDR, CDR2 SFDVKD, per germline. CDR3 nucleotide sequence: TGTGCCACCAGTCTTGGCCAGGGATCCACTAGCAATCAGCCCCAGCATTTT. This sequence encodes CATSLGQGSTSNQPQHF.

The rearrangement links TRBV7-2 to TRBJ1-1, with D unresolved. CDR3 length: 14 amino acids. V lost 2 bases to trimming and J lost 4 bases, with 11 bases between them. Germline values: CDR1 SGHTA, CDR2 FQGNSA. Written as DNA, the CDR3 is TGTGCCAGCAGCTTACGGGGTGGAGGCACTGAAGCTTTCTTT. Its protein product is CASSLRGGGTEAFF.

The chain links TRBV5-4 to TRBJ1-6; D not certain. CDR3 length: 14 residues. Trimming took off 2 bases at V and 5 bases at J, with 8 bases between the two ends. Per germline, CDR1 SGHNT and CDR2 YYREEE (reference sequence). The CDR3 region has the DNA TGTGCCAGCAGCTTCGAACAGCATAATTCACCCCTCCACTTT. Its translation is CASSFEQHNSPLHF. Using reference TRBV5-4 and TRBJ1-6 for the parts outside the CDR3, the full variable domain is ETGVTQSPTHLIKTRGQQVTLRCSSQSGHNTVSWYQQALGQGPQFIFQYYREEENGRGNFPPRFSGLQFPNYSSELNVNALELDDSALYLCASSFEQHNSPLHFGNGTRLTVT.

This clone has more than one count but fewer than ten. Other DNA sequences in this specimen translate into the identical CDR3. The rearrangement joins TRBV30 to TRBJ1-1; D is unclear. Per the germline V gene, CDR1 is GTSNPN and CDR2 is SVGIG (reference sequence). V lost 0 bases and J 8 bases, leaving 4 bases between the germline ends. The CDR3 is 10 amino acids. In nucleotides, the CDR3 is TGTGCCTGGAGTGTGCGGGAAGCTTTCTTT. Its protein product is CAWSVREAFF. The full variable domain, completed using reference TRBV30 and TRBJ1-1, is SQTIHQWPATLVQPVGSPLSLECTVEGTSNPNLYWYRQAAGRGLQLLFYSVGIGQISSEVPQNLSASRPQDRQFILSSKKLLLSDSGFYLCAWSVREAFFGQGTRLTVV.

The chain combines TRBV27 with TRBJ2-7; 8 bases are shared with TRBD1. The V gene end was trimmed by 4 bases and the J gene end by 6 bases; junction bases not matched to a gene: 8. The CDR3 length is 14 residues. Germline V lookup: CDR1 MNHEY, CDR2 SMNVEV (reference sequence). In DNA form, the CDR3 reads TGTGCCAGCAGTTCTAGGACAGGGCCGGCCGAGCAGTACTTC. This translates into CASSSRTGPAEQYF.